These 30 T cell receptor beta chains were sequenced from one sample in a study of blood T cells in healthy people across ages. A second 7 to 11 cycle PCR used barcoded and J-beta primers. Via MiXCR, TCRdb re-called the 5' RACE reads, giving one row per CDR3 protein. The repertoire holds 1.5 million to 2 million distinct CDR3 sequences, with 49% as singletons. Sequenced: blood. These receptors were taken from a woman in her thirties or forties in good health.

This clonotype has just a few counts. The chain recombines TRBV10-3 with TRBJ1-5; D might be TRBD1 (5 bases). Trimming took off 7 bases at V and 3 bases at J, with 10 bases between the two ends. The length of the CDR3 is 13 residues. The V gene's germline CDR1 is ENHRY and CDR2 SYGVKD. This chain's CDR3 is CAITDSYNQPQHF. The CDR3 bases are TGTGCCATCACCGACAGCTACAATCAGCCCCAGCATTTT.

This chain joins TRBV20-1 and TRBJ2-2; D is unclear. There are 14 residues in the CDR3. V was shortened by 6 bases and J by 3 bases, with 14 bases between the two germline ends. Germline values: CDR1 DFQATT, CDR2 SNEGSKA (reference sequence). In DNA, the CDR3 is TGCAGTGCCCAGTGGGGTTCCCACACCGGGGAGCTGTTTTTT. Protein product: CSAQWGSHTGELFF.

This clonotype was seen at least ten times. The chain uses TRBV29-1 and TRBJ2-1; 10 positions match TRBD1. Germline values: CDR1 SQVTM, CDR2 ANQGSEA. This CDR3 is 17 amino acids long. The junction had 14 bases not matched to a gene; V was cut back by 6 bases and J by 3 bases. CDR3 coding DNA: TGCAGCGTCGCAAGGGGTTGGGACAGGGGCCTCTACAATGAGCAGTTCTTC. Its translation: CSVARGWDRGLYNEQFF.

The gene calls are TRBV4-1 and TRBJ1-4; D is undetermined. V lost 2 bases to trimming and J lost 4 bases, with 14 bases between them. The CDR3 totals 16 residues. The V gene's germline CDR1 is MGHRA and CDR2 YSYEKL. CDR3 protein: CASSQTPGSLNEKLFF. CDR3 bases: TGCGCCAGCAGCCAAACCCCGGGAAGCCTTAATGAAAAACTGTTTTTT.

This clonotype was counted at least ten times. The rearrangement links TRBV4-1 to TRBJ2-3, with 12 bases matching TRBD2. V trimming: 7 bases; J trimming: 9 bases; junction bases outside the gene matches: 11. Germline V gene sequence: CDR1 MGHRA, CDR2 YSYEKL. The CDR3 totals 15 residues. Here the CDR3 reads CASTPGLAGLVTQYF. The CDR3 DNA reads as TGCGCCAGCACCCCGGGACTAGCGGGCTTAGTGACGCAGTATTTT.

This clonotype showed up many times. This chain uses TRBV6-2 or TRBV6-3 with TRBJ2-7; TRBD2 might be the D (6 bases). V was cut by 0 bases and J by 0 bases, with 6 bases left in between. The CDR3 is 14 amino acids. Germline V gene sequence: CDR1 MNHEY, CDR2 SVGEGT. The DNA for the CDR3 is TGTGCCAGCAGTTACTCGGGGGGCTCCTACGAGCAGTACTTC. Its protein product is CASSYSGGSYEQYF.

This clonotype showed up just a few times. The rearrangement links TRBV27 to TRBJ1-2; D uncertain. This CDR3 is 14 amino acids long. V lost 2 bases to trimming and J lost 5 bases, with 12 bases between them. Germline assignment: CDR1 MNHEY and CDR2 SMNVEV (reference sequence). The CDR3 DNA reads TGTGCCAGCAGTTTACGGGTAGGGCGTTATGGCTACACCTTC. It is translated as CASSLRVGRYGYTF.

There are a few counts of this clonotype. The chain joins TRBV27 to TRBJ2-7, with a possible D match to TRBD2 (6 bases). The last part of the DNA fits TRBJ2-5 better; the J call may be wrong. Germline CDR1 MNHEY, CDR2 SMNVEV (reference sequence). This CDR3 has 13 residues. DNA for the CDR3: TGTGCCAGCAGTTGGAGGGGAAGGGAGACCCAGTACTTC. Protein: CASSWRGRETQYF.

This chain connects TRBV12-3 or TRBV12-4 to TRBJ1-2; D uncertain. Trimming left V 3 bases short and J 1 base short, with 3 bases between. The CDR3 has 12 amino acids. CDR3 residues: CASSFYNYGYTF. The CDR3 nucleotides are TGTGCCAGCAGTTTCTATAACTATGGCTACACCTTC.

This clonotype was observed a few times. The chain couples TRBV28 to TRBJ2-7; D gene unclear. The assigned J gene may be wrong: the sequence end matches TRBJ2-5 better. There are 17 residues in the CDR3. CDR1 and CDR2 from the germline V gene are MDHEN and SYDVKM. CDR3 DNA: TGTGCCAGCAGTTTTGCGAAGTCGACTCCCTCGGGAGAGACCCAGTACTTC. Encoded protein: CASSFAKSTPSGETQYF.

This clonotype was recorded a few times. The rearrangement links TRBV12-3 or TRBV12-4 to TRBJ2-3; D uncertain. This CDR3 region has 13 residues. Trimming removed 9 bases at V and 1 base at J, with 11 bases between. The CDR3 sequence: CASGAWGTDTQYF. CDR3 DNA sequence: TGTGCCAGTGGCGCTTGGGGCACAGATACGCAGTATTTT.

V usage is TRBV14 and J usage is TRBJ2-3, with D hard to call. This CDR3 comprises 16 residues. In germline, CDR1 is SGHDN, CDR2 FVKESK. Trimming left V 3 bases short and J 4 bases short, with 17 bases between. The CDR3 sequence is CASSHPPDGISDTQYF. The CDR3 bases are TGTGCCAGCAGCCACCCTCCGGACGGTATCTCAGATACGCAGTATTTT.

V gene TRBV6-5 combines with J gene TRBJ2-4; 7 bases align to TRBD2. The V and J ends lost 0 bases and 2 bases, in that order; junction bases with no gene match: 10. CDR1 and CDR2 (germline): MNHEY, SVGAGI. CDR3 length equals 18 residues. CDR3 nucleotides: TGTGCCAGCAGTTACTCGAAGGGAGGGGATCGGTCCAAAAACATTCAGTACTTC. Translation: CASSYSKGGDRSKNIQYF.

This clonotype has just a few counts. This sequence joins TRBV10-3 and TRBJ2-5; D might be TRBD1 (5 bases). The CDR3 covers 15 residues. CDR1 and CDR2 from the germline V gene are ENHRY and SYGVKD. Trimming cost V 0 bases and J 1 base, with 9 bases left between them. The CDR3 loop is CAISESKGSQETQYF. Here the CDR3 DNA reads TGTGCCATCAGTGAGTCAAAGGGGTCCCAAGAGACCCAGTACTTC.

The V gene is TRBV29-1, the J gene TRBJ2-7, with D possibly matching TRBD1 (6 bases). Deletions cut 1 base from V and 4 bases from J, with 8 bases between. Looked up from germline, CDR1 is SQVTM and CDR2 is ANQGSEA. The CDR3 spans 12 residues. The CDR3 DNA follows: TGCAGCGTTGAAGCAAGGGGGTACGAGCAGTACTTC. Protein sequence: CSVEARGYEQYF.

J is TRBJ2-5 and V is TRBV24-1, with unresolved D. V lost 4 bases and J 3 bases, leaving 14 bases between the germline ends. Germline V gene lookup returns CDR1 KGHDR and CDR2 SFDVKD. This CDR3 has 15 residues. The CDR3 sequence: CATSDSASSEETQYF. CDR3 nucleotides: TGTGCCACCAGTGACTCGGCCTCTTCTGAAGAGACCCAGTACTTC.

The rearrangement joins TRBV7-8 to TRBJ2-1, with 7 bases that match TRBD1. Germline CDR1 and CDR2: SGHVS and FQNEAQ. Trimming cost V 5 bases and J 5 bases; bases outside gene matches: 15. The CDR3 runs 17 residues. The CDR3 spells CASSPRKQGRENNEQFF. For the CDR3, the DNA is TGTGCCAGCAGCCCCCGAAAACAGGGGAGAGAGAACAATGAGCAGTTCTTC.

This chain uses TRBV6-2 or TRBV6-3 with TRBJ2-1; 7 bases are shared with TRBD1. Trimming at V came to 8 bases and at J to 2 bases, leaving 3 bases not matched to a gene. Germline V lookup: CDR1 MNHEY, CDR2 SVGEGT. The length of the CDR3 is 13 residues. The CDR3 DNA follows: TGTGCCAGCCTCGGGACAGCCTACAATGAGCAGTTCTTC. This sequence encodes CASLGTAYNEQFF.

On this clonotype itself: The junction does not match germline at one end; this may be a read error. The chain combines TRBV7-2 with TRBJ2-4, with D tentatively TRBD1 or TRBD2 (6 bases each). CDR3 length equals 14 residues. The germline V gene encodes CDR1 SGHTA and CDR2 FQGNSA. CDR3 sequence (DNA): TGTGCCAGAAGCTTGGGAAGGGGGGAGGTTGGGCAGTACTTC. It yields the protein CARSLGRGEVGQYF.

V gene TRBV5-1 combines with J gene TRBJ2-5; 7 bases are a match to TRBD2. Germline-derived CDR1 and CDR2 are SGHRS and YFSETQ. CDR3 size: 14 residues. The junction had 10 bases not matched to a gene; V was cut back by 4 bases and J by 7 bases. The CDR3 DNA follows: TGCGCCAGCAGCATAGGACTAGACGGCGGGACCCAGTACTTC. Amino acids: CASSIGLDGGTQYF.

The rearrangement links TRBV18 to TRBJ2-5; D gene ambiguous. Germline values: CDR1 KGHSH, CDR2 LQKENI. The CDR3 covers 13 residues. Trimming removed 4 bases from V and 4 bases from J, with 10 bases in between. CDR3 in amino acids: CASSQQYGETQYF. In nucleotides, the CDR3 is TGTGCCAGCTCACAACAGTACGGAGAGACCCAGTACTTC.

V is TRBV7-2 and J is TRBJ2-5; 8 nucleotides match TRBD1. V lost 5 bases and J lost 1; bases outside the gene matches: 9. Germline-derived CDR1 and CDR2 are SGHTA and FQGNSA. CDR3 length: 16 residues. The CDR3 DNA sequence: TGTGCCAGCAGCATATCCGGGACAGGTGGCCAAGAGACCCAGTACTTC. Amino acids: CASSISGTGGQETQYF.

The chain joins TRBV28 to TRBJ2-6, with D possibly being TRBD1 (6 bases). Germline V lookup: CDR1 MDHEN, CDR2 SYDVKM. Trimming cost V 8 bases and J 2 bases, with 13 bases left between them. The CDR3 consists of 15 residues. The CDR3 loop reads CASRSGATGANVLTF. CDR3 coding DNA: TGTGCCAGCCGGTCAGGGGCTACTGGGGCCAACGTCCTGACTTTC.

A few counts support this clonotype. The V and J genes are TRBV6-6 and TRBJ1-1, with D uncertain. From germline, CDR1 is MNHNY and CDR2 SVGAGI (reference sequence). V was shortened by 7 bases and J by 0 bases, with 9 bases between the two germline ends. This CDR3 has 13 amino acids. CDR3 DNA sequence: TGTGCCAGCACTGAGACGGTGAACACTGAAGCTTTCTTT. This sequence encodes CASTETVNTEAFF.

The J gene is TRBJ2-1, the V gene TRBV4-1, with D hard to call. Germline CDR1 reads MGHRA; CDR2 reads YSYEKL. The V and J ends lost 4 bases and 7 bases respectively, with 14 bases between them. The CDR3 loop spans 14 amino acids. The CDR3 DNA is TGCGCCAGCAGCCCCTCAGAGCGTCGGAATGAGCAGTTCTTC. This sequence encodes CASSPSERRNEQFF.

The chain carries TRBV7-2 and TRBJ2-5; D not certain. From germline, CDR1 is SGHTA and CDR2 FQGNSA. Trimming removed 1 base at V and 4 bases at J, with 7 bases between. The CDR3 has 13 residues. The CDR3 region is CASSLVSAETQYF. The CDR3, as DNA: TGTGCCAGCAGCTTAGTGTCAGCAGAGACCCAGTACTTC. The whole variable domain, filled in from reference TRBV7-2 and TRBJ2-5, reads GAGVSQSPSNKVTEKGKDVELRCDPISGHTALYWYRQSLGQGLEFLIYFQGNSAPDKSGLPSDRFSAERTGGSVSTLTIQRTQQEDSAVYLCASSLVSAETQYFGPGTRLLVL.

This chain uses TRBV7-9 with TRBJ2-5; D is unresolved. Germline lookup yields CDR1 SEHNR and CDR2 FQNEAQ (reference sequence). V was trimmed by 5 bases and J by 5 bases, leaving 12 bases between them. This CDR3 spans 13 amino acids. CDR3 bases: TGTGCCAGCAGCACCGGACGGGTGGAGACCCAGTACTTC. Its protein is CASSTGRVETQYF.

The chain is built from TRBV7-2 and TRBJ1-5, with D perhaps matching TRBD1 (6 bases). Trimming left V 5 bases short and J 1 base short, with 12 bases between. The CDR3 extends over 15 amino acids. Germline CDR1 is SGHTA and CDR2 is FQGNSA. CDR3 loop: CASSEEGESNQPQHF. The CDR3 DNA follows: TGTGCCAGCAGCGAAGAGGGGGAGAGCAATCAGCCCCAGCATTTT.

This clonotype was recorded a few times. This rearrangement joins TRBV25-1 to TRBJ1-2, with D perhaps matching TRBD1 (5 bases). V was clipped by 10 bases and J by 4 bases, with 13 bases between them. Germline loops: CDR1 MGHDK, CDR2 SYGVNS. The CDR3 covers 12 residues. The CDR3 DNA reads as TGTGCCACCAAACAGGATCCCTATGGCTACACCTTC. Protein product: CATKQDPYGYTF.

This clonotype was observed a handful of times. Relative to the germline gene, one junction end is altered; a read error may explain this. The rearrangement joins TRBV2 to TRBJ2-3; the D gene is possibly TRBD1 (5 bases). The CDR3 spans 14 residues. Germline values: CDR1 SNHLY, CDR2 FYNNEI. CDR3 coding DNA: TGTGCCAGCAGAGAAGCTCTCCAGGGAGATACGCAGTATTTT. It codes for CASREALQGDTQYF.